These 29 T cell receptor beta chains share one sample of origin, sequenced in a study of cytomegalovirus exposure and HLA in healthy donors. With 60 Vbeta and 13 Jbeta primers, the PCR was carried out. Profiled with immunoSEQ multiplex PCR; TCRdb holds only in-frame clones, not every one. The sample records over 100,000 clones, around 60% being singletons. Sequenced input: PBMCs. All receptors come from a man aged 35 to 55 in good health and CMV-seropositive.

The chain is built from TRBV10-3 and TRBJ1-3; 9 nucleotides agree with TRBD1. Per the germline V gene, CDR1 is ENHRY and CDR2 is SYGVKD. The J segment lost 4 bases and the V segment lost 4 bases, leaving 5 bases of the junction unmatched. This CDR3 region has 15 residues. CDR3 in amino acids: CAISGYRGRGNTIYF. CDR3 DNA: TGTGCCATCAGTGGGTACAGGGGGCGAGGAAACACCATATATTTT.

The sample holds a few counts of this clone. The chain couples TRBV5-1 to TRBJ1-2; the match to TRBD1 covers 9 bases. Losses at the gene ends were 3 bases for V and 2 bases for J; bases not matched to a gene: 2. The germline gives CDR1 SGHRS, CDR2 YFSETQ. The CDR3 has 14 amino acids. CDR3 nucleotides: TGCGCCAGCAGCTCCGACAGGGGGAACTATGGCTACACCTTC. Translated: CASSSDRGNYGYTF.

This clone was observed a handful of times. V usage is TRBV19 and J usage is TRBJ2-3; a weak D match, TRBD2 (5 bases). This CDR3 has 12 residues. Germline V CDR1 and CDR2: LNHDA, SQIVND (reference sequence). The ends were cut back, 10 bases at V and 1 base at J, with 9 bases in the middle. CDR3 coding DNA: TGTGCCACGGCGGGTCGCACAGATACGCAGTATTTT. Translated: CATAGRTDTQYF.

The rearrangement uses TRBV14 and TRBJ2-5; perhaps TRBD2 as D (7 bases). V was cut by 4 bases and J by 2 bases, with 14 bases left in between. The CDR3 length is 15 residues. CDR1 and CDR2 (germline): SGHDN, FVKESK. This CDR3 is CASSRIGGAQETQYF. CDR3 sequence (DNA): TGTGCCAGCAGCCGGATTGGGGGGGCTCAAGAGACCCAGTACTTC. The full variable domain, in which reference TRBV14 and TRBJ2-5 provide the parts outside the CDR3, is EAGVTQFPSHSVIEKGQTVTLRCDPISGHDNLYWYRRVMGKEIKFLLHFVKESKQDESGMPNNRFLAERTGGTYSTLKVQPAELEDSGVYFCASSRIGGAQETQYFGPGTRLLVL.

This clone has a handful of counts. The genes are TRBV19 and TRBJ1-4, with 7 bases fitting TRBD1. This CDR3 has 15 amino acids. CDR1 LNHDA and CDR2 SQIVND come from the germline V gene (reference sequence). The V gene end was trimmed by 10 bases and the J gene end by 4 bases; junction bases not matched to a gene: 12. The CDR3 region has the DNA TGTGCCACCCGGTCCCGGACAGGAATTAATGAAAAACTGTTTTTT. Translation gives CATRSRTGINEKLFF.

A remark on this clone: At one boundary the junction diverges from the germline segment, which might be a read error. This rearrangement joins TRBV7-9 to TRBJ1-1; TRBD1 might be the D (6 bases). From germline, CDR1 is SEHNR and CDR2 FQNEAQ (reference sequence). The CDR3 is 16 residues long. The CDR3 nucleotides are TGTTCCAGCAGCCCCCTAGGGGGGGATATGAACACTGAAGCTTTCTTT. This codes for CSSSPLGGDMNTEAFF. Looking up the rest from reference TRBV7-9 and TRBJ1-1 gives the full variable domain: DTGVSQNPRHKITKRGQNVTFRCDPISEHNRLYWYRQTLGQGPEFLTYFQNEAQLEKSRLLSDRFSAERPKGSFSTLEIQRTEQGDSAMYLCSSSPLGGDMNTEAFFGQGTRLTVV.

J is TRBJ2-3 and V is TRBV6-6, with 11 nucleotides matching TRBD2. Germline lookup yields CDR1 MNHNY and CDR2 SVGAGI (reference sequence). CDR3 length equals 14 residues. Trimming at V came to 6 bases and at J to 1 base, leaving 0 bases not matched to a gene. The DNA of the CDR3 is TGTGCCAGCAGGACTAGCGGGGGCACAGATACGCAGTATTTT. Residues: CASRTSGGTDTQYF.

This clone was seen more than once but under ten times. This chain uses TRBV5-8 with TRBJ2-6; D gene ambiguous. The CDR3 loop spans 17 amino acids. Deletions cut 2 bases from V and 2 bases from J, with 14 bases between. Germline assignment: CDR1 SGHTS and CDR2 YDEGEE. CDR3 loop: CASSFMKKGAGANVLTF. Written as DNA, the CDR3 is TGTGCCAGCAGCTTCATGAAGAAAGGAGCTGGGGCCAACGTCCTGACTTTC.

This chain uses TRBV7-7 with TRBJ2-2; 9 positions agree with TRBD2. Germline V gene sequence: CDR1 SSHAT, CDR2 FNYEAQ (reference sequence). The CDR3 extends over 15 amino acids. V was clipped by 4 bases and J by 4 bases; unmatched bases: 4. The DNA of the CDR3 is TGTGCCAGCAGCTCCTTGACTAGCGGCACCGGGGAGCTGTTTTTT. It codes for CASSSLTSGTGELFF. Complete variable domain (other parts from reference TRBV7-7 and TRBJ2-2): GAGVSQSPRYKVTKRGQDVTLRCDPISSHATLYWYQQALGQGPEFLTYFNYEAQPDKSGLPSDRFSAERPEGSISTLTIQRTEQRDSAMYRCASSSLTSGTGELFFGEGSRLTVL.

The CDR3, as DNA: TGTGCCATCGCAGCAACAGGGGTCGGTGGCTACACCTTC. Translated: CAIAATGVGGYTF. The chain employs TRBV5-4 and TRBJ1-2, with TRBD1 matching over 7 bases. The CDR3 consists of 13 residues. V shed 9 bases, J shed 7 bases, and the junction held 12 bases outside the gene matches. Germline-derived CDR1 and CDR2 are SGHNT and YYREEE (reference sequence). Full variable domain (rest looked up from reference TRBV5-4 and TRBJ1-2): ETGVTQSPTHLIKTRGQQVTLRCSSQSGHNTVSWYQQALGQGPQFIFQYYREEENGRGNFPPRFSGLQFPNYSSELNVNALELDDSALYLCAIAATGVGGYTFGSGTRLTVV.

The CDR3 nucleotides read TGTGCCAGCAGCCTGACCCTAGCGGGTGACTCCTACAATGAGCAGTTCTTC. Translated, it gives CASSLTLAGDSYNEQFF. The V and J genes are TRBV5-8 and TRBJ2-1; TRBD2 matches 8 bases. This CDR3 has 17 residues. With V trimmed by 4 bases and J by 0 bases, 9 bases remained unmatched. Germline CDR1 and CDR2: SGHTS and YDEGEE. Filled out from reference TRBV5-8 and TRBJ2-1, the complete variable domain reads EAGVTQSPTHLIKTRGQQATLRCSPISGHTSVYWYQQALGLGLQFLLWYDEGEERNRGNFPPRFSGRQFPNYSSELNVNALELEDSALYLCASSLTLAGDSYNEQFFGPGTRLTVL.

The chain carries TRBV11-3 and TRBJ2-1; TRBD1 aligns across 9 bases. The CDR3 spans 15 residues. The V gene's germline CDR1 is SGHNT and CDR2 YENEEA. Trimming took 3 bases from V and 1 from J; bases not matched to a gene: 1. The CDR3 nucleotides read TGTGCCAGCAGCTTGGACAGGGGATCCTACAATGAGCAGTTCTTC. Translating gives CASSLDRGSYNEQFF.

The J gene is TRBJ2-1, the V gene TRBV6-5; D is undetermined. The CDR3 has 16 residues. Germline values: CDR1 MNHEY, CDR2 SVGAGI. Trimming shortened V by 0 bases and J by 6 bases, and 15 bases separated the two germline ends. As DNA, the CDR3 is TGTGCCAGCAGTTACTCGATTTTCCCTAGTAGCAATGAGCAGTTCTTC. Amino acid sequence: CASSYSIFPSSNEQFF.

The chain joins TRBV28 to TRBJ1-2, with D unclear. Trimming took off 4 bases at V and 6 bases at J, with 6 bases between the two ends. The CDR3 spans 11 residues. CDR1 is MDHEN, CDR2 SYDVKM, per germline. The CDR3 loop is CASSYYHGYTF. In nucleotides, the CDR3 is TGTGCCAGCAGTTACTACCATGGCTACACCTTC.

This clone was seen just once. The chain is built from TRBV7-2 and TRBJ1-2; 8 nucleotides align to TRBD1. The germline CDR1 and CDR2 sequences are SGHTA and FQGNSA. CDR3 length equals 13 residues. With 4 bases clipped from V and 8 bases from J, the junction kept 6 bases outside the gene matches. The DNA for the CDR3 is TGTGCCAGCAGCTACGGACAGGGAGGCGGCTACACCTTC. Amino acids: CASSYGQGGGYTF.

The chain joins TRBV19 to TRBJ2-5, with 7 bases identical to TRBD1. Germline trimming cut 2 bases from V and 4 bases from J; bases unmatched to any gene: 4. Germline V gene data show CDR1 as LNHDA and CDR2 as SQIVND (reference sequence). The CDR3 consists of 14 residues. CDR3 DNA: TGTGCCAGTAGTATAAACCGACAGGGAGAGACCCAGTACTTC. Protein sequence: CASSINRQGETQYF.

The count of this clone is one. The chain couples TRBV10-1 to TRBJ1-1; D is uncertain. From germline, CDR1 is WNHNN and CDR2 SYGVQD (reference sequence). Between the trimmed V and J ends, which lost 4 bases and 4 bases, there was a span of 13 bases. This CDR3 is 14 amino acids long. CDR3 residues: CASSVGNGFTEAFF. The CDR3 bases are TGCGCCAGCAGTGTGGGCAATGGGTTCACTGAAGCTTTCTTT.

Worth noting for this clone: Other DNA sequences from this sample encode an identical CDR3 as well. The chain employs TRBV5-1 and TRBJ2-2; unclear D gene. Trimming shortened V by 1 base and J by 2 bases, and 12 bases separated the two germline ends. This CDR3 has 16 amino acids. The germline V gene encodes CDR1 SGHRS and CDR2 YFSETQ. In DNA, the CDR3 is TGCGCCAGCAGCTTGCAATTAGACTCTAACACCGGGGAGCTGTTTTTT. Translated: CASSLQLDSNTGELFF.

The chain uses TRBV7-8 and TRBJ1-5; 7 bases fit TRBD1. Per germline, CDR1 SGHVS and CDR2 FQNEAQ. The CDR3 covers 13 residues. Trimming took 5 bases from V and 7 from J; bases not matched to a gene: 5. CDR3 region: CASSLQGLQPQHF. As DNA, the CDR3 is TGTGCCAGCAGCCTACAGGGGTTGCAGCCCCAGCATTTT.

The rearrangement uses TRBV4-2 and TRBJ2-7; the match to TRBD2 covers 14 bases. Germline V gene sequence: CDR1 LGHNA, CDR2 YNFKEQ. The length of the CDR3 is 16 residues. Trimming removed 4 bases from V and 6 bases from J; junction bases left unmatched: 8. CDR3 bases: TGTGCCAGCAGCCTAGAGACTAGCGGGAGGGCCCGCGAGCAGTACTTC. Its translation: CASSLETSGRAREQYF.

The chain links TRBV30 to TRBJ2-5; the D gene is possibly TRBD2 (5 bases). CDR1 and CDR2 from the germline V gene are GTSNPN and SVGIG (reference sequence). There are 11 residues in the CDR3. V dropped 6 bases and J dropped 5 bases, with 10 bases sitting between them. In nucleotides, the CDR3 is TGTGCCTGCAACGGGGTGGAGACCCAGTACTTC. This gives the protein CACNGVETQYF.

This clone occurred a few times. CDR3: CASSVGSSGLAGVDNEQFF. For the CDR3, the DNA is TGTGCCAGCAGCGTAGGATCGAGTGGACTAGCGGGAGTTGACAATGAGCAGTTCTTC. The V gene is TRBV9, the J gene TRBJ2-1, with TRBD2 matching over 13 bases. Germline lookup yields CDR1 SGDLS and CDR2 YYNGEE. J lost 5 bases, V lost 0 bases, and 11 bases had no gene match. This CDR3 comprises 19 residues.

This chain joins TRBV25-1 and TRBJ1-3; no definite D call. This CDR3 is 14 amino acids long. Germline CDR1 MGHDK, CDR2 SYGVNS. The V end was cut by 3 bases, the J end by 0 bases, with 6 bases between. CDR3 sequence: CASSDSSSGNTIYF. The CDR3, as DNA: TGTGCCAGCAGTGACAGTTCCTCTGGAAACACCATATATTTT.

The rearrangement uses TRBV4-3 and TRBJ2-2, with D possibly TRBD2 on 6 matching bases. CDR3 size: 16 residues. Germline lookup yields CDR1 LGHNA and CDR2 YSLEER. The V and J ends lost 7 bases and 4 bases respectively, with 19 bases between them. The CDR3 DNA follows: TGCGCCAGCATGACATGGTGGGGAGGTAGCACCGGGGAGCTGTTTTTT. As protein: CASMTWWGGSTGELFF.

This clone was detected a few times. The CDR3 coding sequence is TGTGCCAGCCGGGACATATTCTACGAGCAGTACTTC. Protein sequence: CASRDIFYEQYF. The chain combines TRBV6-6 with TRBJ2-7; perhaps TRBD1 as D (6 bases). V lost 8 bases and J lost 3, with 11 bases in between. This CDR3 is built from 12 residues. CDR1 is MNHNY and CDR2 is SVGAGI in the germline V gene (reference sequence).

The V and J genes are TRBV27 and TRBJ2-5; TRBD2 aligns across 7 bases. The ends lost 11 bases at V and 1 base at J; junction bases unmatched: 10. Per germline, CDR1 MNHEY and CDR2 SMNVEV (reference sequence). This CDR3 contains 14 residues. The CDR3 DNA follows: TGTGCCGCCGGGGGAGGGCGCTCCCAAGAGACCCAGTACTTC. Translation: CAAGGGRSQETQYF.

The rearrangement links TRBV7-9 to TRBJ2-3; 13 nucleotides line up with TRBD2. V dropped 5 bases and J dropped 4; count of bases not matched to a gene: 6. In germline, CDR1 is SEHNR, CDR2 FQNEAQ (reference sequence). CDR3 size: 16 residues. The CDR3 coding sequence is TGTGCCAGCAGCCCGACTAGCGGGGGGTCAGCAGATACGCAGTATTTT. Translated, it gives CASSPTSGGSADTQYF.

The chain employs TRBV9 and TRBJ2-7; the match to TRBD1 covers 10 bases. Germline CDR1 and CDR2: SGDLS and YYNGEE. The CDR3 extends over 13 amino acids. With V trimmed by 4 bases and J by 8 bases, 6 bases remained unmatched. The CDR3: CASSSGTGVKQYF. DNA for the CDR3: TGTGCCAGCAGCTCTGGGACAGGGGTGAAGCAGTACTTC.

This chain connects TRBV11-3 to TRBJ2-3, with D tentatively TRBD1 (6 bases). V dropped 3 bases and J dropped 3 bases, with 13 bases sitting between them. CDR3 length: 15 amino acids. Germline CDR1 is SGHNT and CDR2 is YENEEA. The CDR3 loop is CASSLWGQATDTQYF. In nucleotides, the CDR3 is TGTGCCAGCAGCTTGTGGGGGCAGGCGACAGATACGCAGTATTTT. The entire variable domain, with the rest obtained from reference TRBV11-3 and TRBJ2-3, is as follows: EAGVVQSPRYKIIEKKQPVAFWCNPISGHNTLYWYLQNLGQGPELLIRYENEEAVDDSQLPKDRFSAERLKGVDSTLKIQPAELGDSAVYLCASSLWGQATDTQYFGPGTRLTVL.